This TCR beta chain was profiled in a study of CD8+ T cells in alopecia areata. After isolation, RNA underwent reverse transcription to generate cDNA as the sequencing template. Clones were sequenced by immunoSEQ multiplex PCR, and TCRdb holds only the in-frame ones, with some missing. This table holds 150,000 to 200,000 clones, less than 75% found once. V gave up 0 bases and J gave up 9 bases; unmatched junction bases: 12. The CDR3 is 16 residues long. Per germline, CDR1 SGDLS and CDR2 YYNGEE. This specimen was CD8+ T cells sorted from blood, taken at week 0. This receptor was taken from a human donor with alopecia areata. The chain is built from TRBV9 and TRBJ2-1; 7 nucleotides line up with TRBD1. The CDR3 region has the DNA TGTGCCAGCAGCGTAGAGCGTCGGGCAGGGGGTTTTGAGCAGTTCTTC. As protein: CASSVERRAGGFEQFF.